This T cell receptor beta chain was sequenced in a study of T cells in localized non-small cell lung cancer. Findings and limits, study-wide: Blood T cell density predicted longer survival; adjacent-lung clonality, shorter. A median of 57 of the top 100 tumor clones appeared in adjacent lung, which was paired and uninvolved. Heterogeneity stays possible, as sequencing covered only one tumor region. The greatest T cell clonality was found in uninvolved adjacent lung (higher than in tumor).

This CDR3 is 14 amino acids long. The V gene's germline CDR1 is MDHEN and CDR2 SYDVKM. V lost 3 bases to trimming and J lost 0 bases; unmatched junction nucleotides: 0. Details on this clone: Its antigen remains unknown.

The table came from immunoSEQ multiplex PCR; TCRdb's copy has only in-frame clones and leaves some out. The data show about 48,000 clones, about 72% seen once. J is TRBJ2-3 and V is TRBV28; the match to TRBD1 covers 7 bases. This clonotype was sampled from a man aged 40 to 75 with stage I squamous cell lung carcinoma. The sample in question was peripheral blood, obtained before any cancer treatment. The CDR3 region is CASSLTGSTDTQYF. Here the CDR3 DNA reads TGTGCCAGCAGTTTGACAGGGAGCACAGATACGCAGTATTTT. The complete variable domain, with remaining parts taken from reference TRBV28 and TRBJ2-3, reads DVKVTQSSRYLVKRTGEKVFLECVQDMDHENMFWYRQDPGLGLRLIYFSYDVKMKEKGDIPEGYSVSREKKERFSLILESASTNQTSMYLCASSLTGSTDTQYFGPGTRLTVL.